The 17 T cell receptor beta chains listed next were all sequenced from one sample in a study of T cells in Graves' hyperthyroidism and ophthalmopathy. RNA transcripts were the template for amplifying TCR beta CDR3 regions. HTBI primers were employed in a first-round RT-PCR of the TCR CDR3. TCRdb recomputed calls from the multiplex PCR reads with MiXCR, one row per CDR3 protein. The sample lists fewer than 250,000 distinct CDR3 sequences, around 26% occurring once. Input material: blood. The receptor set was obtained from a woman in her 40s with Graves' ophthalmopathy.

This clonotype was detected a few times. The CDR3 DNA follows: TGTGCCAGCAGAAAAACAGGGTCAGGAAACACCATATATTTT. This translates into CASRKTGSGNTIYF. V is TRBV2 and J is TRBJ1-3; tentatively, D is TRBD1 (6 bases). Germline values: CDR1 SNHLY, CDR2 FYNNEI. The CDR3 consists of 14 residues. V gave up 6 bases and J gave up 4 bases, with 13 bases separating them.

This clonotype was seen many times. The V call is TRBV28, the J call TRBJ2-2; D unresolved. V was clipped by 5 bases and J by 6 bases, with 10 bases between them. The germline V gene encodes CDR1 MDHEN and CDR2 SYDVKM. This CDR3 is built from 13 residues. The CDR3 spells CASSPHGSGELFF. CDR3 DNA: TGTGCCAGCAGTCCCCACGGCTCCGGGGAGCTGTTTTTT.

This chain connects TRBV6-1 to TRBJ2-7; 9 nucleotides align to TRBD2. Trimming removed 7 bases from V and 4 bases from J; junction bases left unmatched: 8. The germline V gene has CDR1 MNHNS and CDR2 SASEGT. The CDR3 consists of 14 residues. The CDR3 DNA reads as TGTGCCAGCACCGCGGTAGCGGGAGTGTACGAGCAGTACTTC. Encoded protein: CASTAVAGVYEQYF.

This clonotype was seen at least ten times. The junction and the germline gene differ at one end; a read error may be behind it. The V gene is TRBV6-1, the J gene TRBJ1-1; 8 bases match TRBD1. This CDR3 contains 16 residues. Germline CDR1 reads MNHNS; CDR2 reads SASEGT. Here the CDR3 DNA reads TGTGCCAGCAGTGAAAGGGGCAGGGGGCGGAACGCTGAAGCTTTCTTT. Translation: CASSERGRGRNAEAFF.

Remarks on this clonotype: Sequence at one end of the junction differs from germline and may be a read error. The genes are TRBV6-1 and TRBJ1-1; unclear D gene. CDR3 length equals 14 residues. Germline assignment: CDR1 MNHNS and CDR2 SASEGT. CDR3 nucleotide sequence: TGTGCCAGCAGCTCCCTAAGCATGAACACTGAAGCTTGCTTT. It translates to CASSSLSMNTEACF.

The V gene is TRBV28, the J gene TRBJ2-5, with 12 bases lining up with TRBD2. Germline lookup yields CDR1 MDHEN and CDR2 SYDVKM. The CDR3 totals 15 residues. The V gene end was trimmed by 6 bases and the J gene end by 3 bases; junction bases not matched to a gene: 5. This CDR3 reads CASSTPSGREETQYF. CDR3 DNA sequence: TGTGCCAGCAGCACGCCTAGCGGGAGGGAAGAGACCCAGTACTTC.

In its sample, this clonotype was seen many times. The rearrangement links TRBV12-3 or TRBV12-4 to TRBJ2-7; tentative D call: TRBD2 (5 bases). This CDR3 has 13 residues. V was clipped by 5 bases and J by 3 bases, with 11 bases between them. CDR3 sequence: CASSMTGSYEQYF. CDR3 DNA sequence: TGTGCCAGCAGTATGACGGGGAGCTACGAGCAGTACTTC.

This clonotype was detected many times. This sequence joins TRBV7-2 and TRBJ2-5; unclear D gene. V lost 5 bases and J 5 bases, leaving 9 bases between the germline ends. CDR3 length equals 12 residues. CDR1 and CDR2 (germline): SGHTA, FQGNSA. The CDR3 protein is CASSPVLETQYF. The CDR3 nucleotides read TGTGCCAGCAGCCCTGTGCTGGAGACCCAGTACTTC.

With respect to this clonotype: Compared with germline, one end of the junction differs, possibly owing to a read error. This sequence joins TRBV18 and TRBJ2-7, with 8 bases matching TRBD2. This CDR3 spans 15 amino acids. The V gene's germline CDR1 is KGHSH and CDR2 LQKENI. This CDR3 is CVSSPPGGSYYEQYF. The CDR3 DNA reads TGTGTCAGCTCACCACCGGGAGGGAGTTACTACGAGCAGTACTTC.

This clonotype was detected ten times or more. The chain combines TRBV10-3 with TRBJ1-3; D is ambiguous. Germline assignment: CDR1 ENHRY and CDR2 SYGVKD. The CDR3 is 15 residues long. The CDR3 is CVGRAASNSGNTIYF. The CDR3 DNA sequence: TGTGTAGGGAGGGCAGCCTCAAACTCTGGAAACACCATATATTTT.

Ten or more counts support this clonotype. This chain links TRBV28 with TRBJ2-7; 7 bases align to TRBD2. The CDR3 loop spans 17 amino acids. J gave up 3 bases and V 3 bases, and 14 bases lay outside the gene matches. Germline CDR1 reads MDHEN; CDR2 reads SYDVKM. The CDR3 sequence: CASSFSPGREFIYEQYF. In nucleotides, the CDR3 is TGTGCCAGCAGTTTCTCCCCCGGGCGGGAGTTCATCTACGAGCAGTACTTC.

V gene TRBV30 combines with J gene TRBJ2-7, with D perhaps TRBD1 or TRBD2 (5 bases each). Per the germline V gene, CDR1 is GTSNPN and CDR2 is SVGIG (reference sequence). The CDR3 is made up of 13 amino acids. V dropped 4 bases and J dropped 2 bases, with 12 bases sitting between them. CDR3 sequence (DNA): TGTGCCTGGAAGGGGACGGGTACCTACGAGCAGTACTTC. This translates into CAWKGTGTYEQYF.

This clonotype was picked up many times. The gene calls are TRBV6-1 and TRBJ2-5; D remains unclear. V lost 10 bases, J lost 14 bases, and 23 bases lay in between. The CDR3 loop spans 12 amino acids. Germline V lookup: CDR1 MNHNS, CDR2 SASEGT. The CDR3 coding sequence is TGTGCCACCACACCAATTGGCGACCCAGTCTACTTC. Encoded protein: CATTPIGDPVYF.

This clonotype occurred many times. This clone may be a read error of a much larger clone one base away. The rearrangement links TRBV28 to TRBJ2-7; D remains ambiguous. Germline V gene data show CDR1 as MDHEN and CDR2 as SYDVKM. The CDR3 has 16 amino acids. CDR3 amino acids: CAGSHNKLGLTYEQYF. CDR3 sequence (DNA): TGTGCCGGCAGCCATAATAAGCTGGGCCTCACCTACGAGCAGTACTTC.

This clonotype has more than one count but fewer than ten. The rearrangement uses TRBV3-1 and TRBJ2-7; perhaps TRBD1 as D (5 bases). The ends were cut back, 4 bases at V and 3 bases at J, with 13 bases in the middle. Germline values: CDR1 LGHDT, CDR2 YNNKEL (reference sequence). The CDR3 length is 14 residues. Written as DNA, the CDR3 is TGTGCCAGCAGCCTGGGGCAGCAACTCTACGAGCAGTACTTC. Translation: CASSLGQQLYEQYF.

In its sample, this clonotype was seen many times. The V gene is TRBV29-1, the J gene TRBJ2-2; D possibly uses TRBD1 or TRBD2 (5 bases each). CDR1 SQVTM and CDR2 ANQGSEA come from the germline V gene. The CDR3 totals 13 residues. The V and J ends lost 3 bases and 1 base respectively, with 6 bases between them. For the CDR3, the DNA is TGCAGCGTTGAGGGACGGAACACCGGGGAGCTGTTTTTT. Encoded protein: CSVEGRNTGELFF.

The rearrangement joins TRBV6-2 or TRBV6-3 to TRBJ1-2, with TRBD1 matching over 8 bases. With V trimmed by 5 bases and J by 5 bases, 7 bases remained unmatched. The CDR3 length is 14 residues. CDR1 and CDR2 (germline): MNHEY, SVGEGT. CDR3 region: CASSNAGQAYGYTF. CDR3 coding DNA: TGTGCCAGCAGTAACGCGGGACAGGCTTATGGCTACACCTTC.